The sequence of this TCR beta chain was determined in a study of blood T cell repertoires in COVID-19. Study information: COVID-19 samples, acute and convalescent, were from the United States, Italy and Spain.

CDR1 SNHLY and CDR2 FYNNEI come from the germline V gene. This CDR3 comprises 13 residues. V dropped 3 bases and J dropped 8 bases, with 13 bases sitting between them. In the authors' methods: Amplification from reference gene primers served as the basis for estimated nucleated cell counts. Measured with immunoSEQ multiplex PCR; TCRdb has only the in-frame clones, and not every one. Clone size and the V and J calls come from that table; the DNA yielded D and trimming. Of about 400,000 clones in the sample, 70% to 90% were seen once. Allocation to cohorts depended on clinical history reported by the participants.

The TCR sequence derives from a woman between 40 and 55 years old with acute COVID-19. V usage is TRBV2 and J usage is TRBJ1-1; no clear D gene. Sequenced material: PBMCs or T cells enriched from blood (not recorded which). CDR3 region: CASSEGQAREAFF. CDR3 coding DNA: TGTGCCAGCAGTGAGGGCCAGGCTCGGGAAGCTTTCTTT.